The rows below give T cell receptor beta chains drawn from one sample of a study of T cell responses to AZD1222 COVID-19 vaccine. The protocol was immunoSEQ multiplex PCR, while the TCRdb copy is restricted to in-frame clones and leaves out a portion. The sample has approximately 76,000 clones, 80% to 95% seen once. The starting material was peripheral blood, obtained on day 0 of MenACWY control vaccination. The receptor set was obtained from an adult in good health. Each CDR3 is given with its conserved first and last residue. Each record gives: V gene, D gene, clone size, J gene, CDR3 length, CDR3 DNA, CDR3 protein. D genes are given only for firm matches. Rows may omit the clone size; those that give it use once, few, many or a size class.

v_call: TRBV6-1; d_call: TRBD2; clone_size: .; j_call: TRBJ2-5; cdr3_length: 16; cdr3_nt: TGTGCCAGCAGTGAACTAGCGGGAGGATCCCAAGAGACCCAGTACTTC; cdr3_aa: CASSELAGGSQETQYF
v_call: TRBV19; d_call: .; clone_size: .; j_call: TRBJ2-2; cdr3_length: 14; cdr3_nt: TGTGCCAGTAGTATGATCGGAGAGGCCGGGGAGCTGTTTTTT; cdr3_aa: CASSMIGEAGELFF
v_call: TRBV5-1; d_call: .; clone_size: .; j_call: TRBJ2-3; cdr3_length: 13; cdr3_nt: TGCGCCAGCATCGGAGGGGGCGCCGATACGCAGTATTTT; cdr3_aa: CASIGGGADTQYF
v_call: TRBV6-5; d_call: .; clone_size: .; j_call: TRBJ2-5; cdr3_length: 14; cdr3_nt: TGTGCCAGCAGCCTAGGACTGGGGGTGGAGACCCAGTACTTC; cdr3_aa: CASSLGLGVETQYF
v_call: TRBV19; d_call: TRBD2; clone_size: medium-sized; j_call: TRBJ2-5; cdr3_length: 15; cdr3_nt: TGTGCCAGTAGGGGACTAGCGGGAGGAGCAGAGACCCAGTACTTC; cdr3_aa: CASRGLAGGAETQYF
v_call: TRBV9; d_call: .; clone_size: .; j_call: TRBJ2-7; cdr3_length: 17; cdr3_nt: TGTGCCAGCAGCGTAGGTCCTTGGGGGCGGACTAGAAACGAGCAGTACTTC; cdr3_aa: CASSVGPWGRTRNEQYF
v_call: TRBV25-1; d_call: TRBD2; clone_size: once; j_call: TRBJ2-1; cdr3_length: 17; cdr3_nt: TGTGCCAGCAGTGCTATAGCGGGAGTACAGCCCTACAATGAGCAGTTCTTC; cdr3_aa: CASSAIAGVQPYNEQFF
v_call: TRBV13; d_call: .; clone_size: .; j_call: TRBJ1-1; cdr3_length: 14; cdr3_nt: TGTGCCAGCAGCTCTCCCTCCATGAACACTGAAGCTTTCTTT; cdr3_aa: CASSSPSMNTEAFF
v_call: TRBV7-3; d_call: .; clone_size: .; j_call: TRBJ2-1; cdr3_length: 15; cdr3_nt: TGTGCCAGCAGCTCCCCCGGCACGCCCTACAATGAGCAGTTCTTC; cdr3_aa: CASSSPGTPYNEQFF
v_call: TRBV6-2/TRBV6-3; d_call: TRBD2; clone_size: .; j_call: TRBJ2-7; cdr3_length: 13; cdr3_nt: TGTGCCAGCAGCCGGACTAGCGGTAACGAGCAGTACTTC; cdr3_aa: CASSRTSGNEQYF
v_call: TRBV2; d_call: TRBD1; clone_size: .; j_call: TRBJ1-5; cdr3_length: 17; cdr3_nt: TGTGCCAGCACACCTCGGGGCACAGGGGTTTGGGGTCAGCCCCAGCATTTT; cdr3_aa: CASTPRGTGVWGQPQHF
v_call: TRBV9; d_call: .; clone_size: .; j_call: TRBJ2-1; cdr3_length: 13; cdr3_nt: TGTGCCAGCAGCGTAAGAGGGGGGGATGAGCAGTTCTTC; cdr3_aa: CASSVRGGDEQFF
v_call: TRBV12-5; d_call: .; clone_size: once; j_call: TRBJ1-6; cdr3_length: 15; cdr3_nt: TGTGCTAGTGCGAAAAAGGACAGCCAAAATTCACCCCTCCACTTT; cdr3_aa: CASAKKDSQNSPLHF
v_call: TRBV5-5; d_call: .; clone_size: .; j_call: TRBJ1-3; cdr3_length: 17; cdr3_nt: TGTGCCAGCAGCTTGGCCTCCCACAGGAGCTCTGGAAACACCATATATTTT; cdr3_aa: CASSLASHRSSGNTIYF
v_call: TRBV4-3; d_call: TRBD2; clone_size: .; j_call: TRBJ2-1; cdr3_length: 16; cdr3_nt: TGCGCCAGCAGCCAAGACACCAGCGGGAGGGCCAAAGAGCAGTTCTTC; cdr3_aa: CASSQDTSGRAKEQFF
v_call: TRBV9; d_call: TRBD1; clone_size: .; j_call: TRBJ1-6; cdr3_length: 15; cdr3_nt: TGTGCCAGCAGCTTCGGACAGGGGGGTGGTTCACCCCTCCACTTT; cdr3_aa: CASSFGQGGGSPLHF
v_call: TRBV5-1; d_call: TRBD1; clone_size: once; j_call: TRBJ1-2; cdr3_length: 15; cdr3_nt: TGCGCCAGCAGCTTGTCGACAGGGGCTGGCTATGGCTACACCTTC; cdr3_aa: CASSLSTGAGYGYTF
v_call: TRBV7-6; d_call: .; clone_size: .; j_call: TRBJ1-1; cdr3_length: 13; cdr3_nt: TGTGCCAGCAGCCCCAGCGGGATCACTGAAGCTTTCTTT; cdr3_aa: CASSPSGITEAFF
v_call: TRBV27; d_call: .; clone_size: .; j_call: TRBJ1-1; cdr3_length: 14; cdr3_nt: TGTGCCAGCAGTTTCTCCTCGTTACGGACTGAAGCTTTCTTT; cdr3_aa: CASSFSSLRTEAFF
v_call: TRBV19; d_call: TRBD2; clone_size: .; j_call: TRBJ2-1; cdr3_length: 15; cdr3_nt: TGTGCCAGTAGCAGAGGGGCTAGCGGGTACAATGAGCAGTTCTTC; cdr3_aa: CASSRGASGYNEQFF
v_call: TRBV6-5; d_call: .; clone_size: .; j_call: TRBJ2-3; cdr3_length: 14; cdr3_nt: TGTGCCAGCAGTTACTCCCGGGTCACAGATACGCAGTATTTT; cdr3_aa: CASSYSRVTDTQYF
v_call: TRBV3-1/TRBV3-2; d_call: .; clone_size: .; j_call: TRBJ2-2; cdr3_length: 15; cdr3_nt: TGTGCCAGCAGCCAAAGCGTTACGAACACCGGGGAGCTGTTTTTT; cdr3_aa: CASSQSVTNTGELFF
v_call: TRBV29-1; d_call: .; clone_size: .; j_call: TRBJ1-4; cdr3_length: 13; cdr3_nt: TGCAGCGTTCTAGATAGCTCTAATGAAAAACTGTTTTTT; cdr3_aa: CSVLDSSNEKLFF
v_call: TRBV10-1; d_call: .; clone_size: .; j_call: TRBJ2-1; cdr3_length: 14; cdr3_nt: TGCGCCAGCTGGGGACGGGCCTCCTACAATGAGCAGTTCTTC; cdr3_aa: CASWGRASYNEQFF
v_call: TRBV25-1; d_call: .; clone_size: .; j_call: TRBJ1-3; cdr3_length: 16; cdr3_nt: TGTGCCACCAGTGGGAGTACAGGGAGCTCTGGAAACACCATATATTTT; cdr3_aa: CATSGSTGSSGNTIYF
v_call: TRBV29-1; d_call: TRBD1; clone_size: .; j_call: TRBJ1-1; cdr3_length: 14; cdr3_nt: TGCAGCGGAATAATGACAGGGCTGAACACTGAAGCTTTCTTT; cdr3_aa: CSGIMTGLNTEAFF
v_call: TRBV2; d_call: .; clone_size: .; j_call: TRBJ1-2; cdr3_length: 12; cdr3_nt: TGTGCCGACGCAACAGGGACCTATGGCTACACCTTC; cdr3_aa: CADATGTYGYTF
v_call: TRBV5-1; d_call: .; clone_size: .; j_call: TRBJ2-1; cdr3_length: 12; cdr3_nt: TGCGCCAGCAGCTCCGGGATATATGAGCAGTTCTTC; cdr3_aa: CASSSGIYEQFF
v_call: TRBV7-9; d_call: .; clone_size: once; j_call: TRBJ1-2; cdr3_length: 16; cdr3_nt: TGTGCCAGCAGCTTTACCGGGACAACTACTTACTATGGCTACACCTTC; cdr3_aa: CASSFTGTTTYYGYTF
v_call: TRBV29-1; d_call: .; clone_size: .; j_call: TRBJ1-1; cdr3_length: 12; cdr3_nt: TGCAGCGTTGAGGGACAGAACACTGAAGCTTTCTTT; cdr3_aa: CSVEGQNTEAFF
v_call: TRBV7-9; d_call: .; clone_size: .; j_call: TRBJ1-2; cdr3_length: 17; cdr3_nt: TGTGCCAGCAGCTTGCCTGCCGCCAGGGAGGGTAACTATGGCTACACCTTC; cdr3_aa: CASSLPAAREGNYGYTF
v_call: TRBV6-2/TRBV6-3; d_call: .; clone_size: .; j_call: TRBJ1-6; cdr3_length: 17; cdr3_nt: TGTGCCAACAACCCATTGGAGACCTACGGTGGGAATTCACCCCTCCACTTT; cdr3_aa: CANNPLETYGGNSPLHF
v_call: TRBV11-1; d_call: .; clone_size: .; j_call: TRBJ1-2; cdr3_length: 13; cdr3_nt: TGTGCCAGCAGCTTAGCTGGGGTTCATGGCTACACCTTC; cdr3_aa: CASSLAGVHGYTF
v_call: TRBV7-9; d_call: .; clone_size: .; j_call: TRBJ2-3; cdr3_length: 15; cdr3_nt: TGTGCCAGCCTCCCTAAGGGTAGCGCGGGGGATACGCAGTATTTT; cdr3_aa: CASLPKGSAGDTQYF
v_call: TRBV28; d_call: TRBD1; clone_size: .; j_call: TRBJ1-1; cdr3_length: 14; cdr3_nt: TGTGCCAGCAGTCTGGGACAGCTGAACACTGAAGCTTTCTTT; cdr3_aa: CASSLGQLNTEAFF
v_call: TRBV11-2; d_call: .; clone_size: once; j_call: TRBJ2-5; cdr3_length: 15; cdr3_nt: TGTGCCAGCAGCTTACCCCTGGGGGGCGGAGAGACCCAGTACTTC; cdr3_aa: CASSLPLGGGETQYF
v_call: TRBV28; d_call: TRBD2; clone_size: .; j_call: TRBJ2-1; cdr3_length: 16; cdr3_nt: TGTGCCAGCAGGGGGGGGGACCTCAACTCCTACAATGAGCAGTTCTTC; cdr3_aa: CASRGGDLNSYNEQFF
v_call: TRBV6-2/TRBV6-3; d_call: .; clone_size: .; j_call: TRBJ2-3; cdr3_length: 15; cdr3_nt: TGTGCCAGCAGCCGTTCCAGGGGAGTCCAAGATACGCAGTATTTT; cdr3_aa: CASSRSRGVQDTQYF
v_call: TRBV7-2; d_call: .; clone_size: .; j_call: TRBJ2-2; cdr3_length: 13; cdr3_nt: TGTGCCAGCAGCTCGAAGACAGCCGGGGAGCTGTTTTTT; cdr3_aa: CASSSKTAGELFF
v_call: TRBV27; d_call: .; clone_size: .; j_call: TRBJ2-7; cdr3_length: 15; cdr3_nt: TGTGCCAGCAGTTTAGAGGGAGGACGGTCCTACGAGCAGTACTTC; cdr3_aa: CASSLEGGRSYEQYF